A selection of T cell receptor beta chains follows, all from one sample in a study of type 1 and type 2 diabetes patients. TCRdb called the multiplex PCR reads again in MiXCR, with one record for every CDR3 protein. The sample yields approximately 260,000 distinct CDR3 sequences, around 47% seen once. Sequences were obtained from peripheral blood mononuclear cells (PBMCs). Receptors originate from a man aged 18 to 29 with type 2 diabetes. Each CDR3 is given without its conserved first and last residue. Part of the rows lack a size; the others show once, few, many or a class for expanded clones.

J gene: TRBJ1-2; clone size: few; V gene: TRBV20-1; CDR3 protein: SASSVYGYT
J gene: TRBJ1-4; clone size: NA; V gene: TRBV19; CDR3 protein: ASSRLRMELF
J gene: TRBJ2-7; clone size: NA; V gene: TRBV10-3; CDR3 protein: AIRTGETYEQY
J gene: TRBJ1-1; clone size: NA; V gene: TRBV7-9; CDR3 protein: ASSSTGQPEAF
J gene: TRBJ2-5; clone size: NA; V gene: TRBV4-3; CDR3 protein: ASSQDDTGKGETQY
J gene: TRBJ1-5; clone size: NA; V gene: TRBV7-9; CDR3 protein: ASSLIGADQPQH
J gene: TRBJ1-2; clone size: few; V gene: TRBV19; CDR3 protein: ASSSTGIGRDYGYT
J gene: TRBJ2-5; clone size: NA; V gene: TRBV7-8; CDR3 protein: ASSLSGTGDAGDQETQY
J gene: TRBJ2-1; clone size: NA; V gene: TRBV15; CDR3 protein: ATSRDLTRRYNEQF
J gene: TRBJ1-1; clone size: NA; V gene: TRBV30; CDR3 protein: AWSVQQKAF
J gene: TRBJ2-3; clone size: NA; V gene: TRBV19; CDR3 protein: ASSIMGVTDTRY
J gene: TRBJ2-7; clone size: NA; V gene: TRBV20-1; CDR3 protein: SARDQRAGTYEQY
J gene: TRBJ1-6; clone size: NA; V gene: TRBV27; CDR3 protein: ASSIRDSGNSPLH
J gene: TRBJ2-5; clone size: NA; V gene: TRBV7-9; CDR3 protein: ASSSTGGAYETQY
J gene: TRBJ2-1; clone size: NA; V gene: TRBV4-3; CDR3 protein: ASSQGGALYNEQF
J gene: NA; clone size: NA; V gene: TRBV29-1; CDR3 protein: SVDGGEVPRGRVQF
J gene: TRBJ1-3; clone size: NA; V gene: TRBV12-3/TRBV12-4; CDR3 protein: ASSGRQATLNTIY
J gene: TRBJ1-1; clone size: NA; V gene: TRBV5-1; CDR3 protein: ASSWGRRGTEAF
J gene: TRBJ2-5; clone size: NA; V gene: TRBV6-6; CDR3 protein: ASSDADDQQY
J gene: TRBJ2-1; clone size: NA; V gene: TRBV6-2/TRBV6-3; CDR3 protein: ASSYRSYNEQF
J gene: TRBJ2-2; clone size: NA; V gene: TRBV5-1; CDR3 protein: ASRPRGRNTGELF
J gene: TRBJ2-3; clone size: NA; V gene: TRBV7-2; CDR3 protein: ASSDSGRATDTQY
J gene: TRBJ1-1; clone size: few; V gene: TRBV19; CDR3 protein: ASTLGNTEAF
J gene: TRBJ2-5; clone size: NA; V gene: TRBV28; CDR3 protein: ASNGDRETQY
J gene: TRBJ2-3; clone size: few; V gene: TRBV2; CDR3 protein: ASSEALQGGRRNTQY
J gene: TRBJ1-5; clone size: NA; V gene: TRBV7-8; CDR3 protein: ASSLGGRDSNQPQH
J gene: TRBJ1-1; clone size: many; V gene: TRBV5-1; CDR3 protein: ASSFSGGATEAF
J gene: TRBJ2-5; clone size: NA; V gene: TRBV7-2; CDR3 protein: ASSLGSRGEGTQY
J gene: TRBJ2-7; clone size: NA; V gene: TRBV20-1; CDR3 protein: SARDRGDPSSYEQY
J gene: TRBJ2-7; clone size: NA; V gene: TRBV12-3/TRBV12-4; CDR3 protein: ASSLMGGTNYEQY
J gene: TRBJ1-4; clone size: many; V gene: TRBV2; CDR3 protein: ASEGVRRNEKLF
J gene: TRBJ2-2; clone size: few; V gene: TRBV19; CDR3 protein: ASSGLVDGELF
J gene: TRBJ2-2; clone size: NA; V gene: TRBV2; CDR3 protein: ASRDTLSTGELF
J gene: TRBJ2-2; clone size: NA; V gene: TRBV19; CDR3 protein: ASKWAARSTGELF
J gene: TRBJ2-1; clone size: NA; V gene: TRBV7-3; CDR3 protein: ASSLTGVRSGNEQF
J gene: TRBJ1-2; clone size: many; V gene: TRBV7-3; CDR3 protein: ASSLEVSDRTGYT
J gene: TRBJ1-2; clone size: NA; V gene: TRBV9; CDR3 protein: ASSGTDTANYGYT
J gene: TRBJ1-1; clone size: NA; V gene: TRBV5-1; CDR3 protein: ASSLFELNTEAF
J gene: TRBJ2-5; clone size: NA; V gene: TRBV19; CDR3 protein: ASSKMSVSETQY
J gene: TRBJ2-7; clone size: NA; V gene: TRBV2; CDR3 protein: ASSDGGAEEQY
J gene: TRBJ2-3; clone size: NA; V gene: TRBV2; CDR3 protein: ASSDGTSSTDTQY
J gene: TRBJ2-3; clone size: NA; V gene: TRBV15; CDR3 protein: ATSGSGARTDTQY
J gene: TRBJ2-7; clone size: NA; V gene: TRBV29-1; CDR3 protein: SVATGGNNEQY
J gene: TRBJ2-2; clone size: few; V gene: TRBV6-2/TRBV6-3; CDR3 protein: ASSYLETGELF
J gene: TRBJ2-7; clone size: NA; V gene: TRBV27; CDR3 protein: ASSLTGSGYEQY
J gene: TRBJ1-2; clone size: NA; V gene: TRBV7-8; CDR3 protein: ASSASYT
J gene: TRBJ2-7; clone size: few; V gene: TRBV2; CDR3 protein: ASSGDLGYEQY